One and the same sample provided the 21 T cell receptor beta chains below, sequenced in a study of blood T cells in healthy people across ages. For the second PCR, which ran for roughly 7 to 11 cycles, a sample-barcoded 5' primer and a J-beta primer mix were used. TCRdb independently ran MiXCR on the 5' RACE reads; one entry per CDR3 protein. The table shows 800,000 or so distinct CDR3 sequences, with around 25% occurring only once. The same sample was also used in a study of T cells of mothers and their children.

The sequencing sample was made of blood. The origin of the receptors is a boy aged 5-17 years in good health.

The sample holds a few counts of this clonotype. CDR3 DNA sequence: TGTGCCAGCAGCCAAGATCCAGGACCCGAGAGACAAGAGACCCAGTACTTC. Translating it yields CASSQDPGPERQETQYF. The chain employs TRBV14 and TRBJ2-5; D remains ambiguous. V lost 0 bases to trimming and J lost 2 bases, with 16 bases between them. The CDR3 spans 17 residues. Germline values: CDR1 SGHDN, CDR2 FVKESK. The whole variable domain, remainder taken from reference TRBV14 and TRBJ2-5, is EAGVTQFPSHSVIEKGQTVTLRCDPISGHDNLYWYRRVMGKEIKFLLHFVKESKQDESGMPNNRFLAERTGGTYSTLKVQPAELEDSGVYFCASSQDPGPERQETQYFGPGTRLLVL.

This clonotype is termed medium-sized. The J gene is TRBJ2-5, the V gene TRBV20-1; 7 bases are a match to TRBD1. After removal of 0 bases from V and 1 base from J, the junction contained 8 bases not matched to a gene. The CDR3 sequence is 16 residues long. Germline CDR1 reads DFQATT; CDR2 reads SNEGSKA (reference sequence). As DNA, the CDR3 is TGCAGTGCTAGAGATCTTACAGGGGCCATCCAAGAGACCCAGTACTTC. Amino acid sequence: CSARDLTGAIQETQYF.

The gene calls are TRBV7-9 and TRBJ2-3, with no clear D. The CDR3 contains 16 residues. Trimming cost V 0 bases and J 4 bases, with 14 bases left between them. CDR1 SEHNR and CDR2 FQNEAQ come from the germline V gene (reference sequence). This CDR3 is CASSLAGFSGPDTQYF. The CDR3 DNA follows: TGTGCCAGCAGCTTAGCCGGGTTCAGTGGCCCAGATACGCAGTATTTT.

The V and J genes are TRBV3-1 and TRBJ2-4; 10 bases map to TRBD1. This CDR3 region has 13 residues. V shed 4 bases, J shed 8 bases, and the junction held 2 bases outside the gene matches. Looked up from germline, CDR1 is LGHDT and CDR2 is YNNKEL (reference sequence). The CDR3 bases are TGTGCCAGCAGCCTGGACAGGGGGGACATTCAGTACTTC. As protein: CASSLDRGDIQYF.

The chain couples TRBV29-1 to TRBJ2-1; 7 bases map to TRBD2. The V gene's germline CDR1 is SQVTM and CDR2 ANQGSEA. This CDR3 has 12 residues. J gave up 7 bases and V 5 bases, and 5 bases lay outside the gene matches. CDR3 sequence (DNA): TGCAGCGTTCGCGGGAGTGTGAATGAGCAGTTCTTC. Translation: CSVRGSVNEQFF.

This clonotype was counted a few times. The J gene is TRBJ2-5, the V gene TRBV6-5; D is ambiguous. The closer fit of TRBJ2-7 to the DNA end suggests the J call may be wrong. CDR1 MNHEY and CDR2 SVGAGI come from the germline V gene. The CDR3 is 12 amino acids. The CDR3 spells CASSYNYYEQYF. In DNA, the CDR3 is TGTGCCAGCAGTTATAATTACTACGAGCAGTACTTC.

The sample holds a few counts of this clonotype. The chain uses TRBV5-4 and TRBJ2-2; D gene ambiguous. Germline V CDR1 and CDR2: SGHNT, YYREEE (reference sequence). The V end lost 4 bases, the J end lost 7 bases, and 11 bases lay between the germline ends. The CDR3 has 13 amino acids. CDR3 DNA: TGTGCCAGCAGCCATACGCCCAGCGGGGAGCTGTTTTTT. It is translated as CASSHTPSGELFF.

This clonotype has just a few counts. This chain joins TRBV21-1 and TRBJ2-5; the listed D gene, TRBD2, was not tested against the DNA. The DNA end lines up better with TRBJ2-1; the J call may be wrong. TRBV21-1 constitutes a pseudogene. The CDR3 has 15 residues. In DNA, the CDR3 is TGTGCCAGCAGCAAAGAAGCGGGAGCGGGAAATGAGCAGTTCTTC. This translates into CASSKEAGAGNEQFF.

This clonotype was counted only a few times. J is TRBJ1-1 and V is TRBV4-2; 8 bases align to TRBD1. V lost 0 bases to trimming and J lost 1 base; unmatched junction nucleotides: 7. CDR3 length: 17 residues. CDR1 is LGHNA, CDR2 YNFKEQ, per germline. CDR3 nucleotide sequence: TGTGCCAGCAGCCAAGAGGGCCCCGGGACAGGGAACACTGAAGCTTTCTTT. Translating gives CASSQEGPGTGNTEAFF.

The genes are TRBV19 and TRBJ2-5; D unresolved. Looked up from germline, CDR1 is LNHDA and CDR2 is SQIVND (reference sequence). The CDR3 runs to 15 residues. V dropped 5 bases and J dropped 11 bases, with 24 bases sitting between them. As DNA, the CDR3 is TGTGCCAGTAGTTCACAAGCTACCGGTGCGTATGAGCAGTACTTC. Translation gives CASSSQATGAYEQYF.

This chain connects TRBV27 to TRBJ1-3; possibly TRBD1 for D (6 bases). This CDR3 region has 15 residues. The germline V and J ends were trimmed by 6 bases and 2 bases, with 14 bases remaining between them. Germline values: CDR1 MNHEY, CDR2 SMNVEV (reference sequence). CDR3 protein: CASSPLGAAGNTIYF. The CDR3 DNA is TGTGCCAGCAGCCCCTTGGGGGCGGCTGGAAACACCATATATTTT.

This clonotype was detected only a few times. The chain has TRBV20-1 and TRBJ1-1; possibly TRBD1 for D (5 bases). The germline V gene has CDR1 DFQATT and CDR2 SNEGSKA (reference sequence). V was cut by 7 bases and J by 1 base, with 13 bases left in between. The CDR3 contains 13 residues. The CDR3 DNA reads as TGCAGTGTTCTGGGACGGACGAACACTGAAGCTTTCTTT. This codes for CSVLGRTNTEAFF.

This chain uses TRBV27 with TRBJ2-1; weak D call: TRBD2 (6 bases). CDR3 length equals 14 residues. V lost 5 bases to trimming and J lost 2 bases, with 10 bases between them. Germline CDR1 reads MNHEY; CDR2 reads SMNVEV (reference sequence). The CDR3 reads CASSPLAAYNEQFF. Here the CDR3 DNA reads TGTGCCAGCAGTCCACTAGCCGCCTACAATGAGCAGTTCTTC.

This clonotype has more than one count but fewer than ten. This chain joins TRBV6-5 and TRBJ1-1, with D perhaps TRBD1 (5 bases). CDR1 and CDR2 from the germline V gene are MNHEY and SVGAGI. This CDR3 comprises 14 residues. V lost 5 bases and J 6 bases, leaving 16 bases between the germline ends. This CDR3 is CASSTDSQGSEAFF. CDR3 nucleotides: TGTGCCAGCAGTACGGACTCCCAGGGCTCTGAAGCTTTCTTT.

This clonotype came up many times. The CDR3 spells CASSLGTGVETQYF. CDR3 nucleotide sequence: TGTGCCAGCAGCTTAGGTACAGGGGTAGAGACCCAGTACTTC. The rearrangement uses TRBV7-6 and TRBJ2-5, with TRBD1 matching over 7 bases. With 1 base clipped from V and 4 bases from J, the junction kept 3 bases outside the gene matches. CDR1 SGHVS and CDR2 FNYEAQ come from the germline V gene. The length of the CDR3 is 14 residues. Complete variable domain (other parts from reference TRBV7-6 and TRBJ2-5): GAGVSQSPRYKVTKRGQDVALRCDPISGHVSLYWYRQALGQGPEFLTYFNYEAQQDKSGLPNDRFSAERPEGSISTLTIQRTEQRDSAMYRCASSLGTGVETQYFGPGTRLLVL.

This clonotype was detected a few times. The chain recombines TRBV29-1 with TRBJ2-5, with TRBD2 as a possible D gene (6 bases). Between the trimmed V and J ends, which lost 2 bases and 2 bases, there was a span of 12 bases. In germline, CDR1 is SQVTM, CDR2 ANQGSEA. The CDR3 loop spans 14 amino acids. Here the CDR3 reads CSVEREDWQETQYF. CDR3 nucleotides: TGCAGCGTTGAAAGGGAGGATTGGCAAGAGACCCAGTACTTC.

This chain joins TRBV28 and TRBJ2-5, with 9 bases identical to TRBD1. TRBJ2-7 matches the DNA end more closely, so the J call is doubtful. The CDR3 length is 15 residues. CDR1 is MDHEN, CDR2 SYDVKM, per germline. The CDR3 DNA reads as TGTGCCAGCAGTTTACCCGGGACAGGGATGAACGAGCAGTACTTC. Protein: CASSLPGTGMNEQYF.

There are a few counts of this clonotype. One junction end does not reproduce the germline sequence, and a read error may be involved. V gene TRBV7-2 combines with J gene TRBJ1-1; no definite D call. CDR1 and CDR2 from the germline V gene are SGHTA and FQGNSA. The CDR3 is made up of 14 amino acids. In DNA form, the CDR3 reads TGTGCCAACAGCAAACAACAAGAGAACACTGAAGCTTTCTTT. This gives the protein CANSKQQENTEAFF.

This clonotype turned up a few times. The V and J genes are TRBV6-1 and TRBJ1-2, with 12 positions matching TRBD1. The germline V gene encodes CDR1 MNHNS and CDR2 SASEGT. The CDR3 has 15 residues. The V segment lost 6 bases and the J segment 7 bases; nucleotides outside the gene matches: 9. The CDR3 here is CASRPGTGGSGGYTF. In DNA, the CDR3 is TGTGCCAGCAGGCCGGGGACAGGGGGCAGCGGTGGCTACACCTTC.

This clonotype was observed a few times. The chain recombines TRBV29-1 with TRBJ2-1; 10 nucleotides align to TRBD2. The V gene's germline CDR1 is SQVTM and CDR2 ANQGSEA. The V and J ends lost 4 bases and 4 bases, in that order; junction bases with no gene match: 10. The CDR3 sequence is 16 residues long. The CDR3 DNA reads TGCAGCGTTGTCGGGCTAGCGGGAGTCTGGTACAATGAGCAGTTCTTC. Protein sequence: CSVVGLAGVWYNEQFF.

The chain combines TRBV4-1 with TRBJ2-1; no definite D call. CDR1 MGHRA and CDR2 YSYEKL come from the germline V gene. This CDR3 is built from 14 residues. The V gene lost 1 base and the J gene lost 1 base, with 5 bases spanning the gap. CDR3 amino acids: CASSQVWSYNEQFF. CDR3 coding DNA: TGCGCCAGCAGCCAAGTATGGTCCTACAATGAGCAGTTCTTC.